The TCR beta chain under discussion was sequenced for a study of regulatory T cells in long-lasting Graves disease. In building TCR beta libraries, iRepertoire HTBI primers were used together with Arm-PCR of CDR3 regions. Methods used by the authors: Across samples, 60 to 75 TRBV and 12 to 15 TRBJ segments were found. TCRdb analysed the multiplex PCR reads with MiXCR anew, one entry per CDR3 protein. TCRdb, not the authors, supplied the V and J calls. The table has around 450,000 distinct CDR3 sequences, roughly 16% seen once. Only a few counts were recorded for this clonotype. Its specificity is unknown. Time point of the sample: newly diagnosed GD, antithyroid drugs for less than 3 months. PBMCs provided the RNA from which the TCR library was made. The patients were enrolled through endocrinology in Xi'an, China. Overall study results and limits: Patients with persistent disease showed a bias toward TRBV28, TRBJ1-2 and TRBJ2-5.

CDR3 length: 11 amino acids. The germline V and J ends were trimmed by 0 bases and 9 bases, with 3 bases remaining between them. CDR1 ENHRY and CDR2 SYGVKD come from the germline V gene. These data were likewise used in another study, on T cells in Graves' hyperthyroidism and ophthalmopathy.

This receptor was identified in a man aged 40-50 years with Graves disease. The starting material was peripheral blood mononuclear cells (PBMCs), obtained at new diagnosis, from a patient treated with antithyroid drugs. V and J are TRBV10-3 and TRBJ2-1; D not certain. DNA for the CDR3: TGTGCCATCAGTGAGTCCGTTGAGCAGTTCTTC. This sequence encodes CAISESVEQFF.